Below are 28 T cell receptor beta chains sequenced from a single sample in a study of cytomegalovirus exposure and HLA in healthy donors. The PCR used 60 Vbeta and 13 Jbeta primers. Sequencing used immunoSEQ multiplex PCR; TCRdb keeps in-frame clones, though not all of them. The sample has 45,000 to 60,000 clones. Specimen: PBMCs. The receptors come from a male donor in good health and CMV-seronegative.

The chain uses TRBV6-5 and TRBJ2-1, with 9 nucleotides matching TRBD2. The J segment lost 11 bases and the V segment lost 6 bases, leaving 5 bases of the junction unmatched. This CDR3 comprises 12 residues. The germline V gene has CDR1 MNHEY and CDR2 SVGAGI. For the CDR3, the DNA is TGTGCCAGCAGGAATAGCGGGGGTCAGCAGTTCTTC. Amino acid sequence: CASRNSGGQQFF.

CDR3 DNA sequence: TGTGCCAGCGCCTCTAGCGGGGGGACAGATACGCAGTATTTT. The encoded protein is CASASSGGTDTQYF. This chain links TRBV7-3 with TRBJ2-3; 11 bases fit TRBD2. J gave up 3 bases and V 8 bases, and 4 bases lay outside the gene matches. Germline loops: CDR1 SGHTA, CDR2 FQGTGA. The CDR3 spans 14 residues.

J is TRBJ1-5 and V is TRBV19; 8 bases map to TRBD1. Germline CDR1 reads LNHDA; CDR2 reads SQIVND (reference sequence). V dropped 10 bases and J dropped 6; count of bases not matched to a gene: 8. The CDR3 runs 13 residues. CDR3 DNA sequence: TGTGCCACCACGGACAGGGAGGCTCAGCCCCAGCATTTT. It specifies CATTDREAQPQHF.

Note on this clone: At one end, the junction sequence differs from germline, possibly due to a read error. This chain joins TRBV7-7 and TRBJ2-5; 11 bases fit TRBD1. Germline assignment: CDR1 SSHAT and CDR2 FNYEAQ (reference sequence). The CDR3 length is 17 residues. The CDR3 sequence is CASSFSTRDRGQETQYF. CDR3 coding DNA: TGTGCTAGCAGCTTTTCTACCCGGGACAGGGGGCAAGAGACCCAGTACTTC.

This chain connects TRBV4-2 to TRBJ1-6; D is perhaps TRBD1 (5 bases). V was trimmed by 0 bases and J by 9 bases, leaving 9 bases between them. The germline V gene has CDR1 LGHNA and CDR2 YNFKEQ. The CDR3 spans 14 residues. This chain's CDR3 is CASSQDGGPSPLHF. CDR3 nucleotide sequence: TGTGCCAGCAGCCAAGACGGGGGTCCTTCACCCCTCCACTTT.

The chain joins TRBV4-1 to TRBJ1-2; 9 bases fit TRBD1. Unmatched junction bases numbered 13, after V lost 0 bases and J lost 5 bases. CDR1 and CDR2 from the germline V gene are MGHRA and YSYEKL. This CDR3 is 18 amino acids long. CDR3 amino acids: CASSQEGRTGEMEYGYTF. The CDR3 bases are TGCGCCAGCAGCCAAGAGGGGAGGACAGGGGAAATGGAATATGGCTACACCTTC.

The chain links TRBV19 to TRBJ2-7, with a possible D match to TRBD1 (5 bases). This CDR3 region has 15 residues. Per germline, CDR1 LNHDA and CDR2 SQIVND (reference sequence). V was clipped by 3 bases and J by 5 bases, with 17 bases between them. CDR3 nucleotides: TGTGCCAGTAGTATCCCAGGGTATCGTGGGGACGAGCAGTACTTC. This translates into CASSIPGYRGDEQYF.

The chain links TRBV9 to TRBJ2-7; TRBD1 matches 7 bases. Trimming took 0 bases from V and 3 from J; bases not matched to a gene: 6. The length of the CDR3 is 15 residues. Germline CDR1 is SGDLS and CDR2 is YYNGEE. The CDR3 region is CASSVDGDSLYEQYF. The CDR3, as DNA: TGTGCCAGCAGCGTAGACGGGGACAGCCTCTACGAGCAGTACTTC.

This chain uses TRBV9 with TRBJ1-1, with a tentative D call TRBD1 (5 bases). The CDR3 is 12 residues long. Germline V gene sequence: CDR1 SGDLS, CDR2 YYNGEE. Between the trimmed V and J ends, which lost 0 bases and 7 bases, there was a span of 7 bases. CDR3 residues: CASSVGRGEAFF. Written as DNA, the CDR3 is TGTGCCAGCAGCGTAGGGAGGGGTGAAGCTTTCTTT.

The CDR3 region is CASSLAEGRLNTEAFF. CDR3 nucleotide sequence: TGTGCCAGCAGCTTAGCGGAGGGGCGCCTGAACACTGAAGCTTTCTTT. This rearrangement joins TRBV7-9 to TRBJ1-1; perhaps TRBD1 as D (5 bases). The germline V gene encodes CDR1 SEHNR and CDR2 FQNEAQ (reference sequence). The length of the CDR3 is 16 residues. The V and J ends lost 0 bases and 0 bases respectively, with 11 bases between them.

The chain joins TRBV9 to TRBJ1-1, with 7 bases that match TRBD1. Germline V gene sequence: CDR1 SGDLS, CDR2 YYNGEE. CDR3 size: 14 residues. J gave up 1 base and V 4 bases, and 4 bases lay outside the gene matches. CDR3 DNA sequence: TGTGCCAGCAGCCCCCGGACAGGGAACACTGAAGCTTTCTTT. Its translation is CASSPRTGNTEAFF.

This rearrangement joins TRBV7-2 to TRBJ1-1; TRBD1 might be the D (5 bases). Per the germline V gene, CDR1 is SGHTA and CDR2 is FQGNSA. The CDR3 is 15 amino acids. V gave up 4 bases and J gave up 4 bases, with 16 bases separating them. The DNA for the CDR3 is TGTGCCAGCAGCTCACCGTCTACAGGTCCCACTGAAGCTTTCTTT. It specifies CASSSPSTGPTEAFF.

The chain carries TRBV15 and TRBJ1-2, with a possible D match to TRBD1 (6 bases). With 5 bases removed from V and 4 bases from J, the gap between germline ends came to 20 bases. The CDR3 extends over 16 amino acids. Germline CDR1 reads LNHNV; CDR2 reads YYDKDF (reference sequence). CDR3 loop: CATSAPPGGHSYGYTF. The CDR3 region has the DNA TGTGCCACCAGCGCCCCACCGGGGGGGCATAGCTATGGCTACACCTTC.

The gene calls are TRBV30 and TRBJ2-5; TRBD1 is a possible D gene (6 bases). Germline CDR1 GTSNPN, CDR2 SVGIG (reference sequence). Trimming cost V 4 bases and J 7 bases, with 19 bases left between them. The length of the CDR3 is 14 residues. The DNA for the CDR3 is TGTGCCTGGAACCAGGGGACCAAGGATCTGACCCAGTACTTC. Protein product: CAWNQGTKDLTQYF.

The chain uses TRBV19 and TRBJ1-1; D is ambiguous. The length of the CDR3 is 15 residues. V was clipped by 6 bases and J by 11 bases, with 25 bases between them. CDR1 and CDR2 (germline): LNHDA, SQIVND (reference sequence). The CDR3 reads CASSPSRTPGRWAFF. In nucleotides, the CDR3 is TGTGCCAGTAGCCCCTCCCGGACTCCTGGGCGGTGGGCTTTCTTT.

The genes are TRBV7-9 and TRBJ1-1; 7 bases are a match to TRBD1. The J segment lost 2 bases and the V segment lost 5 bases, leaving 8 bases of the junction unmatched. Per the germline V gene, CDR1 is SEHNR and CDR2 is FQNEAQ (reference sequence). This CDR3 has 15 amino acids. This chain's CDR3 is CASSPRQGGNTEAFF. The CDR3, as DNA: TGTGCCAGCAGCCCCCGACAGGGTGGCAACACTGAAGCTTTCTTT. Looking up the rest from reference TRBV7-9 and TRBJ1-1 gives the full variable domain: DTGVSQNPRHKITKRGQNVTFRCDPISEHNRLYWYRQTLGQGPEFLTYFQNEAQLEKSRLLSDRFSAERPKGSFSTLEIQRTEQGDSAMYLCASSPRQGGNTEAFFGQGTRLTVV.

The V call is TRBV7-8, the J call TRBJ2-2, with 7 bases lining up with TRBD1. Trimming cost V 5 bases and J 4 bases; bases outside gene matches: 7. This CDR3 comprises 15 residues. In germline, CDR1 is SGHVS, CDR2 FQNEAQ. CDR3 bases: TGTGCCAGCAGCCCACGACAGGGTGGCACCGGGGAGCTGTTTTTT. It translates to CASSPRQGGTGELFF. The full variable domain, in which reference TRBV7-8 and TRBJ2-2 provide the parts outside the CDR3, is GAGVSQSPRYKVAKRGQDVALRCDPISGHVSLFWYQQALGQGPEFLTYFQNEAQLDKSGLPSDRFFAERPEGSVSTLKIQRTQQEDSAVYLCASSPRQGGTGELFFGEGSRLTVL.

The V and J genes are TRBV18 and TRBJ1-1, with a weak D call TRBD1 (6 bases). CDR3 size: 15 residues. Germline V gene sequence: CDR1 KGHSH, CDR2 LQKENI. Trimming removed 3 bases at V and 3 bases at J, with 14 bases between. The DNA for the CDR3 is TGTGCCAGCTCACCGACAGGCCTCGGGGACACTGAAGCTTTCTTT. Its protein is CASSPTGLGDTEAFF.

The chain has TRBV30 and TRBJ2-7; D may be TRBD1 (5 bases). V was clipped by 1 base and J by 6 bases, with 10 bases between them. This CDR3 has 12 amino acids. Germline-derived CDR1 and CDR2 are GTSNPN and SVGIG (reference sequence). The CDR3 nucleotides are TGTGCCTGGAGTGCCCAGGGTTTCGAGCAGTACTTC. It yields the protein CAWSAQGFEQYF.

The J gene is TRBJ1-4, the V gene TRBV5-1; perhaps TRBD1 as D (5 bases). Trimming took off 3 bases at V and 6 bases at J, with 18 bases between the two ends. Germline CDR1 and CDR2: SGHRS and YFSETQ. There are 16 residues in the CDR3. DNA for the CDR3: TGCGCCAGCAGCTCCACTGCCACAGGAAGGGATGAAAAACTGTTTTTT. Translating gives CASSSTATGRDEKLFF. The variable domain in full, with the rest retrieved from reference TRBV5-1 and TRBJ1-4, is KAGVTQTPRYLIKTRGQQVTLSCSPISGHRSVSWYQQTPGQGLQFLFEYFSETQRNKGNFPGRFSGRQFSNSRSEMNVSTLELGDSALYLCASSSTATGRDEKLFFGSGTQLSVL.

The chain combines TRBV7-2 with TRBJ2-7; D gene ambiguous. This CDR3 region has 12 residues. V lost 5 bases and J 1 base, leaving 6 bases between the germline ends. Germline values: CDR1 SGHTA, CDR2 FQGNSA. CDR3 sequence: CASSPRSYEQYF. CDR3 DNA sequence: TGTGCCAGCAGCCCCAGGTCCTACGAGCAGTACTTC.

As DNA, the CDR3 is TGCGCCAGCAGCTTGCCGACAGGGGTAGGGGACAATGAGCAGTTCTTC. Translating gives CASSLPTGVGDNEQFF. The chain joins TRBV5-1 to TRBJ2-1, with 8 bases matching TRBD1. The junction had 8 bases not matched to a gene; V was cut back by 1 base and J by 5 bases. Looked up from germline, CDR1 is SGHRS and CDR2 is YFSETQ. The length of the CDR3 is 16 residues.

The chain joins TRBV29-1 to TRBJ2-2; 8 nucleotides match TRBD1. The CDR3 extends over 14 amino acids. V shed 3 bases and J 5 bases; nucleotides not matched to a gene: 5. Germline CDR1 is SQVTM and CDR2 is ANQGSEA. The chain's CDR3 is CSVEEDRATGELFF. Written as DNA, the CDR3 is TGCAGCGTTGAGGAGGACAGGGCGACCGGGGAGCTGTTTTTT.

The chain couples TRBV7-9 to TRBJ2-1; tentative D call: TRBD1 (6 bases). V was shortened by 8 bases and J by 2 bases, with 19 bases between the two germline ends. CDR1 SEHNR and CDR2 FQNEAQ come from the germline V gene (reference sequence). The CDR3 runs 16 residues. The CDR3 sequence is CASGRLQGFAYNEQFF. CDR3 nucleotides: TGTGCCAGCGGGCGATTACAGGGTTTTGCCTACAATGAGCAGTTCTTC.

The V gene is TRBV29-1, the J gene TRBJ2-1, with D maybe TRBD2 (5 bases). The V gene's germline CDR1 is SQVTM and CDR2 ANQGSEA. The CDR3 has 15 amino acids. DNA for the CDR3: TGCAGTGGGAGACGGGGAATCACCTCCTACAATGAGCAGTTCTTC. This translates into CSGRRGITSYNEQFF.

This chain connects TRBV5-1 to TRBJ1-2, with 7 bases that match TRBD1. The V segment lost 0 bases and the J segment 8 bases; nucleotides outside the gene matches: 4. This CDR3 has 13 amino acids. The germline gives CDR1 SGHRS, CDR2 YFSETQ. The CDR3 reads CASSLGQGLGYTF. CDR3 nucleotide sequence: TGCGCCAGCAGCTTGGGACAGGGTTTGGGCTACACCTTC.

J is TRBJ2-1 and V is TRBV9; 14 bases fit TRBD2. The trim removed 5 bases at V and 0 bases at J, leaving 7 bases unmatched. CDR1 is SGDLS and CDR2 is YYNGEE in the germline V gene. The CDR3 loop spans 18 amino acids. As DNA, the CDR3 is TGTGCCAGCAGTCTTAGACTAGCGGGGGGGAGCTCCTACAATGAGCAGTTCTTC. Its translation is CASSLRLAGGSSYNEQFF.

The V call is TRBV9, the J call TRBJ2-5; tentatively, D is TRBD2 (7 bases). This CDR3 has 15 residues. V gave up 4 bases and J gave up 2 bases, with 15 bases separating them. The germline gives CDR1 SGDLS, CDR2 YYNGEE. CDR3 nucleotide sequence: TGTGCCAGCAGCACCCGGGGGGCGGAGCAAGAGACCCAGTACTTC. This gives the protein CASSTRGAEQETQYF.